One and the same sample provided the 27 T cell receptor beta chains below, sequenced in a study of blood T cell repertoires in COVID-19. The method was immunoSEQ multiplex PCR; TCRdb's version includes in-frame clones alone and lacks a portion of them. The sample gives under 250,000 clones, about four fifths of which show up once; around 1.8% is in the top ten. Specimen: PBMCs or T cells enriched from blood (not recorded which). All receptors derive from a man aged 55 to 69 who had recovered from COVID-19.

This rearrangement joins TRBV3-1 (or the pseudogene TRBV3-2) to TRBJ1-2; unclear D gene. The length of the CDR3 is 13 residues. V dropped 3 bases and J dropped 7 bases, with 12 bases sitting between them. From germline, CDR1 is LGHDT and CDR2 YNNKEL (reference sequence). This chain's CDR3 is CASSHSKRCGYTF. CDR3 in DNA: TGTGCCAGCAGCCACAGCAAGCGGTGTGGCTACACCTTC.

The chain recombines TRBV5-6 with TRBJ2-7; D uncertain. CDR3 length: 12 residues. The germline V gene encodes CDR1 SGHDT and CDR2 YYEEEE. Trimming removed 0 bases at V and 4 bases at J, with 5 bases between. CDR3: CASSLARYEQYF. CDR3 nucleotide sequence: TGTGCCAGCAGCTTGGCGAGATACGAGCAGTACTTC.

This clone was seen a few times. The chain carries TRBV11-3 and TRBJ1-2; D is uncertain. Germline V gene sequence: CDR1 SGHNT, CDR2 YENEEA. V lost 0 bases, J lost 4 bases, and 6 bases lay in between. The CDR3 is 13 residues long. The CDR3 coding sequence is TGTGCCAGCAGCTTAGATCCCATCTATGGCTACACCTTC. It codes for CASSLDPIYGYTF.

This clone showed up just a few times. The chain recombines TRBV6-5 with TRBJ1-2; 8 bases fit TRBD1. Per germline, CDR1 MNHEY and CDR2 SVGAGI. This CDR3 is built from 14 residues. With V trimmed by 5 bases and J by 8 bases, 10 bases remained unmatched. The CDR3 DNA follows: TGTGCCAGCAGTACGGGGCAGGGGGCGCGAGGCTACACCTTC. It translates to CASSTGQGARGYTF.

This clone was found many times. The rearrangement uses TRBV6-5 and TRBJ2-1; 12 bases align to TRBD1. J gave up 14 bases and V 6 bases, and 14 bases lay outside the gene matches. The CDR3 runs to 15 residues. Looked up from germline, CDR1 is MNHEY and CDR2 is SVGAGI. The CDR3 region has the DNA TGTGCCAGCAGCAAGGGACAGGGGGCTAATCGGGTGGAGTTCTTC. This translates into CASSKGQGANRVEFF.

The chain has TRBV2 and TRBJ1-1; TRBD1 is a possible D gene (5 bases). V lost 1 base to trimming and J lost 5 bases, with 8 bases between them. This CDR3 region has 13 residues. Germline CDR1 is SNHLY and CDR2 is FYNNEI. DNA of the CDR3: TGTGCCAGCAGTGAAGGTCCAGGGACTGAAGCTTTCTTT. Its protein product is CASSEGPGTEAFF.

The gene calls are TRBV5-1 and TRBJ1-1, with D maybe TRBD1 (6 bases). The V gene's germline CDR1 is SGHRS and CDR2 YFSETQ. The CDR3 sequence is 15 residues long. V lost 0 bases and J lost 0, with 9 bases in between. The CDR3 DNA sequence: TGCGCCAGCAGCTTGGCCACAGGGCTGAACACTGAAGCTTTCTTT. It specifies CASSLATGLNTEAFF.

The chain has TRBV7-2 and TRBJ2-3; D is possibly TRBD2 (7 bases). The germline V gene encodes CDR1 SGHTA and CDR2 FQGNSA. The CDR3 loop spans 16 amino acids. Between the trimmed V and J ends, which lost 0 bases and 4 bases, there was a span of 14 bases. The CDR3 DNA sequence: TGTGCCAGCAGCTTAGCGCTAGGGGAGGGGGCAGATACGCAGTATTTT. Residues: CASSLALGEGADTQYF.

This chain joins TRBV18 and TRBJ1-2; D is undetermined. In germline, CDR1 is KGHSH, CDR2 LQKENI. CDR3 length: 15 amino acids. V lost 4 bases and J 6 bases, leaving 18 bases between the germline ends. In DNA, the CDR3 is TGTGCCAGCTCACTTAGCCCGACTGAGGCGAATGGCTACACCTTC. This gives the protein CASSLSPTEANGYTF. The entire variable domain, with the rest obtained from reference TRBV18 and TRBJ1-2, is as follows: NAGVMQNPRHLVRRRGQEARLRCSPMKGHSHVYWYRQLPEEGLKFMVYLQKENIIDESGMPKERFSAEFPKEGPSILRIQQVVRGDSAAYFCASSLSPTEANGYTFGSGTRLTVV.

The rearrangement uses TRBV10-1 and TRBJ1-1; D call uncertain. Germline CDR1 is WNHNN and CDR2 is SYGVQD (reference sequence). The CDR3 sequence is 13 residues long. V lost 6 bases to trimming and J lost 1 base, with 9 bases between them. CDR3 in amino acids: CASRLGSNTEAFF. CDR3 DNA sequence: TGCGCCAGCAGGCTAGGATCGAACACTGAAGCTTTCTTT.

This rearrangement joins TRBV27 to TRBJ2-5, with 13 nucleotides matching TRBD2. This CDR3 region has 15 residues. CDR1 is MNHEY and CDR2 is SMNVEV in the germline V gene (reference sequence). V gave up 3 bases and J gave up 5 bases; unmatched junction bases: 3. The CDR3 reads CASSFGTSGVETQYF. CDR3 bases: TGTGCCAGCAGTTTCGGGACTAGCGGGGTGGAGACCCAGTACTTC.

V gene TRBV5-6 combines with J gene TRBJ1-2; 12 bases fit TRBD1. Trimming removed 4 bases from V and 6 bases from J; junction bases left unmatched: 4. The V gene's germline CDR1 is SGHDT and CDR2 YYEEEE. This CDR3 region has 14 residues. This CDR3 reads CASSRGQGANGYTF. In nucleotides, the CDR3 is TGTGCCAGCAGCCGGGGACAGGGGGCGAATGGCTACACCTTC.

This chain connects TRBV11-2 to TRBJ1-1; TRBD1 is a possible D gene (5 bases). Germline V lookup: CDR1 SGHAT, CDR2 FQNNGV. The germline V and J ends were trimmed by 7 bases and 5 bases, with 17 bases remaining between them. The CDR3 covers 14 residues. The CDR3 DNA reads TGTGCCAGCAACCCCCCGGGGGGATATACTGAAGCTTTCTTT. This encodes CASNPPGGYTEAFF.

The chain recombines TRBV28 with TRBJ2-3; tentative D call: TRBD1 (6 bases). The CDR3 covers 15 residues. V was shortened by 7 bases and J by 0 bases, with 14 bases between the two germline ends. Per the germline V gene, CDR1 is MDHEN and CDR2 is SYDVKM. CDR3: CASTDGQTSTDTQYF. CDR3 coding DNA: TGTGCCAGCACCGATGGACAGACTAGCACAGATACGCAGTATTTT.

This chain uses TRBV28 with TRBJ1-1; maybe TRBD1 (6 bases). Germline V CDR1 and CDR2: MDHEN, SYDVKM. Trimming shortened V by 6 bases and J by 7 bases, and 18 bases separated the two germline ends. This CDR3 is 14 amino acids long. The CDR3 sequence is CASRPGQSAGEAFF. The CDR3, as DNA: TGTGCCAGCAGACCAGGACAGTCTGCGGGTGAAGCTTTCTTT. The complete variable domain, with remaining parts taken from reference TRBV28 and TRBJ1-1, reads DVKVTQSSRYLVKRTGEKVFLECVQDMDHENMFWYRQDPGLGLRLIYFSYDVKMKEKGDIPEGYSVSREKKERFSLILESASTNQTSMYLCASRPGQSAGEAFFGQGTRLTVV.

The chain uses TRBV5-1 and TRBJ2-2; 9 nucleotides line up with TRBD2. CDR3 length: 16 amino acids. V shed 0 bases, J shed 3 bases, and the junction held 3 bases outside the gene matches. The germline V gene has CDR1 SGHRS and CDR2 YFSETQ. This chain's CDR3 is CASSLGLAEYTGELFF. The CDR3 coding sequence is TGCGCCAGCAGCTTGGGACTAGCGGAGTACACCGGGGAGCTGTTTTTT.

This clone was observed a few times. The chain has TRBV20-1 and TRBJ1-1; 7 bases fit TRBD1. V gave up 3 bases and J gave up 9 bases; unmatched junction bases: 7. Germline assignment: CDR1 DFQATT and CDR2 SNEGSKA (reference sequence). The CDR3 has 12 amino acids. CDR3 in DNA: TGCAGTGCTAGTTTAGAGGACAGGAAAGCTTTCTTT. Its protein is CSASLEDRKAFF.

J is TRBJ2-1 and V is TRBV9, with TRBD2 identical over 9 bases. Germline CDR1 is SGDLS and CDR2 is YYNGEE. There are 17 residues in the CDR3. V shed 2 bases and J 0 bases; nucleotides not matched to a gene: 6. CDR3 nucleotides: TGTGCCAGCAGCGTCTCTAGCGGGACCACCTCCTACAATGAGCAGTTCTTC. Residues: CASSVSSGTTSYNEQFF. Complete variable domain (other parts from reference TRBV9 and TRBJ2-1): DSGVTQTPKHLITATGQRVTLRCSPRSGDLSVYWYQQSLDQGLQFLIQYYNGEERAKGNILERFSAQQFPDLHSELNLSSLELGDSALYFCASSVSSGTTSYNEQFFGPGTRLTVL.

The chain recombines TRBV9 with TRBJ1-1, with a tentative D call TRBD1 (5 bases). Trimming took 0 bases from V and 10 from J, leaving 16 bases between them. The CDR3 extends over 14 amino acids. Germline-derived CDR1 and CDR2 are SGDLS and YYNGEE. CDR3 sequence reads: CASSVVGMEGSAFF. Written as DNA, the CDR3 is TGTGCCAGCAGCGTAGTAGGGATGGAGGGGTCAGCTTTCTTT.

Written as DNA, the CDR3 is TGTGCCAGCAGCTTAAAAGCGGGGGGGCCCGACGAGCAGTACTTC. The encoded protein is CASSLKAGGPDEQYF. The chain recombines TRBV7-9 with TRBJ2-7; 10 bases agree with TRBD2. The CDR3 covers 15 residues. The germline V gene encodes CDR1 SEHNR and CDR2 FQNEAQ (reference sequence). Trimming at V came to 2 bases and at J to 5 bases, leaving 6 bases not matched to a gene.

The chain recombines TRBV5-1 with TRBJ1-2, with TRBD1 matching 7 bases. Germline V CDR1 and CDR2: SGHRS, YFSETQ. The CDR3 has 14 amino acids. Trimming cost V 4 bases and J 4 bases; bases outside gene matches: 7. The CDR3 coding sequence is TGCGCCAGCAGCGAGCCGGGACAGAGCTATGGCTACACCTTC. As protein: CASSEPGQSYGYTF.

The chain links TRBV21-1 to TRBJ2-5; the table names TRBD1, a call not compared with the DNA. TRBV21-1 is a recognized pseudogene. There are 14 residues in the CDR3. The CDR3 reads CASSKDRAEETQYF. CDR3 bases: TGTGCCAGCAGCAAAGACAGGGCAGAAGAGACCCAGTACTTC.

The chain links TRBV18 to TRBJ2-7; the D gene is possibly TRBD1 (5 bases). The CDR3 extends over 16 amino acids. Germline V CDR1 and CDR2: KGHSH, LQKENI. Trimming removed 6 bases at V and 0 bases at J, with 18 bases between. The CDR3, as DNA: TGTGCCAGCTCCCCGAATACAGGTCTTACCTCCTACGAGCAGTACTTC. Translated, it gives CASSPNTGLTSYEQYF.

This rearrangement joins TRBV18 to TRBJ1-4; TRBD1 is a possible D gene (5 bases). The germline V gene encodes CDR1 KGHSH and CDR2 LQKENI. Deletions cut 0 bases from V and 6 bases from J, with 14 bases between. The CDR3 is made up of 16 amino acids. CDR3 in DNA: TGTGCCAGCTCACCACCGGACACTCAGCCCCATGAAAAACTGTTTTTT. It is translated as CASSPPDTQPHEKLFF.

The genes are TRBV5-1 and TRBJ2-1; a possible D gene is TRBD2 (6 bases). Per the germline V gene, CDR1 is SGHRS and CDR2 is YFSETQ. This CDR3 is 15 amino acids long. V was shortened by 3 bases and J by 5 bases, with 15 bases between the two germline ends. The CDR3 sequence: CASSSDSRRDNEQFF. CDR3 sequence (DNA): TGCGCCAGCAGCTCGGACTCGAGGAGGGACAATGAGCAGTTCTTC.

V usage is TRBV11-3 and J usage is TRBJ2-3, with D maybe TRBD1 (5 bases). V was clipped by 1 base and J by 4 bases, with 9 bases between them. The length of the CDR3 is 14 residues. Per germline, CDR1 SGHNT and CDR2 YENEEA. Here the CDR3 DNA reads TGTGCCAGCAGCTTAGGACAGTCGTCAGATACGCAGTATTTT. Its protein is CASSLGQSSDTQYF. The complete variable domain, with remaining parts taken from reference TRBV11-3 and TRBJ2-3, reads EAGVVQSPRYKIIEKKQPVAFWCNPISGHNTLYWYLQNLGQGPELLIRYENEEAVDDSQLPKDRFSAERLKGVDSTLKIQPAELGDSAVYLCASSLGQSSDTQYFGPGTRLTVL.

V usage is TRBV15 and J usage is TRBJ1-1; D gene uncertain. This CDR3 contains 16 residues. V was clipped by 0 bases and J by 0 bases, with 11 bases between them. The germline gives CDR1 LNHNV, CDR2 YYDKDF (reference sequence). The CDR3 region is CATSRDSGQMNTEAFF. The DNA for the CDR3 is TGTGCCACCAGCAGAGATAGTGGGCAAATGAACACTGAAGCTTTCTTT.